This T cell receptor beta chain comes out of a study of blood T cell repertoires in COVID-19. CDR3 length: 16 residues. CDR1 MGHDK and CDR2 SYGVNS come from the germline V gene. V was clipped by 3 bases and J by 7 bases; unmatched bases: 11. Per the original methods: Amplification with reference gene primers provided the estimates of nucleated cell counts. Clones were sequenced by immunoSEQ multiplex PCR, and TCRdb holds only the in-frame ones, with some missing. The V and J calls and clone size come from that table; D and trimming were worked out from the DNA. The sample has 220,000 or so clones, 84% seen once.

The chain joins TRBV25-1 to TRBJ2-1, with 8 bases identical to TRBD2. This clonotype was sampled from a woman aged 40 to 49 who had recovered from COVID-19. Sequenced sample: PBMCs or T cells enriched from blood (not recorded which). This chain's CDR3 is CASSDPSAGVKNEQFF. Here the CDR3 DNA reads TGTGCCAGCAGTGACCCATCAGCGGGAGTGAAGAATGAGCAGTTCTTC.